Presented here are 26 T cell receptor beta chains from one specimen sequenced in a study of tumor T cells in aggressive B-cell lymphoma. Using immunoSEQ multiplex PCR, the repertoire was profiled, and TCRdb retains in-frame clones only, with some absent. The sample shows more than 7,000 clones, roughly 85% of them seen only once. Sequenced: tumor tissue. The receptors come from an adult with diffuse large B cell lymphoma.

The chain employs TRBV6-5 and TRBJ1-4; 7 positions agree with TRBD1. From germline, CDR1 is MNHEY and CDR2 SVGAGI. The CDR3 has 12 residues. V shed 5 bases and J 8 bases; nucleotides not matched to a gene: 2. CDR3 region: CASSVQGEKLFF. In DNA, the CDR3 is TGTGCCAGCAGTGTACAGGGGGAAAAACTGTTTTTT.

This sequence joins TRBV2 and TRBJ2-7; the D gene is possibly TRBD1 (6 bases). Looked up from germline, CDR1 is SNHLY and CDR2 is FYNNEI. The CDR3 sequence is 13 residues long. V was shortened by 8 bases and J by 2 bases, with 13 bases between the two germline ends. CDR3 residues: CASFPGAPYEQYF. The DNA of the CDR3 is TGTGCCAGCTTTCCAGGGGCCCCCTACGAGCAGTACTTC.

The CDR3 DNA sequence: TGTGCCAGCAGCTCCGGACTGCCGGGGTCGGCACCCCTCCACTTT. Translation gives CASSSGLPGSAPLHF. This sequence joins TRBV7-2 and TRBJ1-6, with D unresolved. Germline V CDR1 and CDR2: SGHTA, FQGNSA. The CDR3 covers 15 residues. Trimming took off 4 bases at V and 11 bases at J, with 18 bases between the two ends. Looking up the rest from reference TRBV7-2 and TRBJ1-6 gives the full variable domain: GAGVSQSPSNKVTEKGKDVELRCDPISGHTALYWYRQSLGQGLEFLIYFQGNSAPDKSGLPSDRFSAERTGGSVSTLTIQRTQQEDSAVYLCASSSGLPGSAPLHFGNGTRLTVT.

This chain uses TRBV14 with TRBJ2-1, with 7 bases fitting TRBD1. The CDR3 covers 16 residues. Looked up from germline, CDR1 is SGHDN and CDR2 is FVKESK. J lost 4 bases, V lost 1 base, and 7 bases had no gene match. CDR3 DNA: TGTGCCAGCAGCCAAGGGGGACAGAGAGTATACAATGAGCAGTTCTTC. This sequence encodes CASSQGGQRVYNEQFF.

The rearrangement uses TRBV11-1 and TRBJ2-7; D might be TRBD2 (6 bases). CDR1 is SGHAT and CDR2 is FQDESV in the germline V gene (reference sequence). The CDR3 totals 15 residues. V was pared by 5 bases and J by 1 base, with 15 bases between. The CDR3 region has the DNA TGTGCCAGCAGCGGCCGGGCCGCGGGATCCTACGAGCAGTACTTC. Its protein is CASSGRAAGSYEQYF.

The chain links TRBV4-3 to TRBJ1-4; D perhaps matches TRBD1 (6 bases). The germline V and J ends were trimmed by 4 bases and 4 bases, with 16 bases remaining between them. CDR1 is LGHNA, CDR2 YSLEER, per germline. The CDR3 covers 16 residues. Here the CDR3 reads CASSPGRGFSNEKLFF. CDR3 sequence (DNA): TGCGCCAGCAGCCCAGGGAGGGGGTTTAGTAATGAAAAACTGTTTTTT.

This chain links TRBV11-2 with TRBJ2-1; TRBD2 aligns across 9 bases. The germline CDR1 and CDR2 sequences are SGHAT and FQNNGV. The CDR3 loop spans 16 amino acids. With V trimmed by 3 bases and J by 0 bases, 3 bases remained unmatched. The CDR3 sequence is CASSLLAGSSYNEQFF. The CDR3 DNA follows: TGTGCCAGCAGCTTGCTAGCGGGGAGCTCCTACAATGAGCAGTTCTTC. Together with reference TRBV11-2 and TRBJ2-1, the CDR3 gives the full variable domain: EAGVAQSPRYKIIEKRQSVAFWCNPISGHATLYWYQQILGQGPKLLIQFQNNGVVDDSQLPKDRFSAERLKGVDSTLKIQPAKLEDSAVYLCASSLLAGSSYNEQFFGPGTRLTVL.

The V call is TRBV5-4, the J call TRBJ1-2; D unresolved. CDR3 size: 13 residues. Germline V lookup: CDR1 SGHNT, CDR2 YYREEE (reference sequence). V was clipped by 2 bases and J by 5 bases, with 10 bases between them. This CDR3 is CASSFDTEYGYTF. Here the CDR3 DNA reads TGTGCCAGCAGCTTTGACACGGAATATGGCTACACCTTC.

The chain is built from TRBV9 and TRBJ2-3, with D perhaps matching TRBD2 (6 bases). CDR3 length: 15 residues. Trimming pared 3 bases from V and 4 bases from J, leaving 15 bases between. The germline V gene encodes CDR1 SGDLS and CDR2 YYNGEE. CDR3 protein: CASSGGVGVADTQYF. For the CDR3, the DNA is TGTGCCAGCAGCGGGGGGGTGGGGGTCGCAGATACGCAGTATTTT.

The chain is built from TRBV6-5 and TRBJ2-7; 7 bases agree with TRBD2. Germline V gene sequence: CDR1 MNHEY, CDR2 SVGAGI. This CDR3 spans 14 amino acids. J gave up 2 bases and V 4 bases, and 5 bases lay outside the gene matches. The CDR3 loop is CASSSTSATYEQYF. The CDR3, as DNA: TGTGCCAGCAGTTCAACTAGCGCTACCTACGAGCAGTACTTC.

The chain carries TRBV7-2 and TRBJ1-1, with a weak D call TRBD1 (5 bases). V was shortened by 1 base and J by 5 bases, with 11 bases between the two germline ends. The V gene's germline CDR1 is SGHTA and CDR2 FQGNSA. This CDR3 has 14 residues. The CDR3 bases are TGTGCCAGCAGCTTAGAAGCGGGGGAGACTGAAGCTTTCTTT. Residues: CASSLEAGETEAFF.

The chain joins TRBV4-1 to TRBJ2-5; TRBD2 might be the D (5 bases). With the DNA end fitting TRBJ2-7 better, the J assignment may be wrong. Germline loops: CDR1 MGHRA, CDR2 YSYEKL. This CDR3 region has 13 residues. The CDR3 nucleotides are TGCGCCAGCAGCCCTTTGCCCGAGGGCGAGCAGTACTTC. This codes for CASSPLPEGEQYF.

This clone showed up just a few times. The chain carries TRBV2 and TRBJ2-2; TRBD2 is a possible D gene (6 bases). Germline V gives CDR1 SNHLY, CDR2 FYNNEI. The V and J ends lost 1 base and 6 bases respectively, with 12 bases between them. The CDR3 has 15 residues. CDR3 nucleotide sequence: TGTGCCAGCAGTGAAGGGCAACTAGCCCCCGGGGAGCTGTTTTTT. Protein product: CASSEGQLAPGELFF.

The J gene is TRBJ1-1, the V gene TRBV30; a possible D gene is TRBD1 (5 bases). Trimming took 2 bases from V and 0 from J, leaving 13 bases between them. This CDR3 contains 15 residues. Germline V gene data show CDR1 as GTSNPN and CDR2 as SVGIG (reference sequence). For the CDR3, the DNA is TGTGCCTGGAGTCCGGGGGACCGCATGAACACTGAAGCTTTCTTT. Translating gives CAWSPGDRMNTEAFF.

The chain uses TRBV7-9 and TRBJ2-2, with D perhaps TRBD2 (6 bases). The CDR3 totals 13 residues. Trimming pared 7 bases from V and 5 bases from J, leaving 11 bases between. Looked up from germline, CDR1 is SEHNR and CDR2 is FQNEAQ (reference sequence). CDR3 nucleotides: TGTGCCAGCAACCCCGGGGGTACCGGGGAGCTGTTTTTT. Encoded protein: CASNPGGTGELFF.

The chain links TRBV28 to TRBJ1-2, with TRBD1 matching over 9 bases. With V trimmed by 6 bases and J by 6 bases, 5 bases remained unmatched. Germline CDR1 MDHEN, CDR2 SYDVKM. The CDR3 consists of 13 residues. This chain's CDR3 is CASRTTGGDGYTF. CDR3 coding DNA: TGTGCCAGCAGAACGACAGGGGGGGATGGCTACACCTTC.

V gene TRBV28 combines with J gene TRBJ2-3; maybe TRBD2 (5 bases). Trimming cost V 6 bases and J 1 base, with 11 bases left between them. This CDR3 has 14 amino acids. Germline CDR1 reads MDHEN; CDR2 reads SYDVKM. DNA of the CDR3: TGTGCCAGCAGCGTCGGGGTAGGCACAGATACGCAGTATTTT. This gives the protein CASSVGVGTDTQYF.

The chain is built from TRBV4-3 and TRBJ2-1, with D unresolved. Germline V lookup: CDR1 LGHNA, CDR2 YSLEER. The CDR3 consists of 15 residues. V shed 2 bases and J shed 5 bases, with 13 bases lying between them. The CDR3 protein is CASSQILLANNEQFF. CDR3 DNA: TGCGCCAGCAGCCAAATTCTACTTGCTAACAATGAGCAGTTCTTC.

The sample holds one count of this clone. A junction end diverges from the germline sequence, so it may reflect a read error. The chain joins TRBV9 to TRBJ2-1; TRBD1 might be the D (5 bases). This CDR3 has 12 residues. Per germline, CDR1 SGDLS and CDR2 YYNGEE. The CDR3 loop is CAGSVGTGAQFF. CDR3 in DNA: TGTGCCGGCAGCGTCGGAACAGGTGCGCAGTTCTTC.

For the CDR3, the DNA is TGTGCCAGCAGTGAGACAGGCTCTCGTCAAGAGACCCAGTACTTC. Its translation is CASSETGSRQETQYF. This sequence joins TRBV6-4 and TRBJ2-5; D may be TRBD1 (6 bases). The CDR3 is 15 residues long. V lost 3 bases to trimming and J lost 2 bases, with 13 bases between them. Germline values: CDR1 MRHNA, CDR2 SNTAGT.

V and J are TRBV28 and TRBJ2-6, with D possibly TRBD1 on 5 matching bases. Germline values: CDR1 MDHEN, CDR2 SYDVKM. CDR3 length: 15 residues. Trimming left V 1 base short and J 1 base short, with 5 bases between. The CDR3 region has the DNA TGTGCCAGCAGTTTATCAGGGTCTGGGGCCAACGTCCTGACTTTC. As protein: CASSLSGSGANVLTF.

The CDR3 DNA reads TGCGCCAGCAGAAACTCCAGGGGTTGGGACGAGCAGTACTTC. It codes for CASRNSRGWDEQYF. This rearrangement joins TRBV10-2 to TRBJ2-5; TRBD1 is a possible D gene (6 bases). Matching the DNA end better, TRBJ2-7 makes the J call doubtful. The CDR3 covers 14 residues. Germline loops: CDR1 WSHSY, CDR2 SAAADI.

CDR3 nucleotides: TGTGCCTGGAGTGTACAGGGTGAGAGAGATACGCAGTATTTT. This encodes CAWSVQGERDTQYF. This chain joins TRBV30 and TRBJ2-3, with D possibly being TRBD1 (6 bases). The ends were cut back, 0 bases at V and 5 bases at J, with 12 bases in the middle. Germline CDR1 reads GTSNPN; CDR2 reads SVGIG (reference sequence). This CDR3 has 14 amino acids. Together with reference TRBV30 and TRBJ2-3, the CDR3 gives the full variable domain: SQTIHQWPATLVQPVGSPLSLECTVEGTSNPNLYWYRQAAGRGLQLLFYSVGIGQISSEVPQNLSASRPQDRQFILSSKKLLLSDSGFYLCAWSVQGERDTQYFGPGTRLTVL.

The CDR3 loop is CASSFEGGSIGELFF. CDR3 DNA: TGCGCCAGCAGCTTTGAAGGGGGCTCGATCGGGGAGCTGTTTTTT. The chain joins TRBV5-1 to TRBJ2-2, with 7 bases identical to TRBD1. Germline CDR1 and CDR2: SGHRS and YFSETQ. Trimming cost V 2 bases and J 7 bases; bases outside gene matches: 8. The CDR3 totals 15 residues.

The chain employs TRBV5-1 and TRBJ1-1, with 9 bases fitting TRBD1. CDR1 and CDR2 (germline): SGHRS, YFSETQ. V was clipped by 4 bases and J by 4 bases; unmatched bases: 17. The length of the CDR3 is 18 residues. The CDR3 DNA sequence: TGCGCCAGCAGCCCAGGACAGGGGTCGGAAATTTTGGGCACTGAAGCTTTCTTT. As protein: CASSPGQGSEILGTEAFF.

J is TRBJ2-3 and V is TRBV11-1, with no clear D. Germline loops: CDR1 SGHAT, CDR2 FQDESV (reference sequence). The germline V and J ends were trimmed by 1 base and 2 bases, with 4 bases remaining between them. The CDR3 contains 13 residues. The CDR3 region has the DNA TGTGCCAGCAGCTTAGGACTCACAGATACGCAGTATTTT. Amino acid sequence: CASSLGLTDTQYF.